This TCR beta chain is from a study of shared clonotypes between healthy human individuals. CDR3 length: 17 residues. Germline-derived CDR1 and CDR2 are SGHRS and YFSETQ. After removal of 3 bases from V and 2 bases from J, the junction contained 12 bases not matched to a gene. Libraries were prepared by immunoSEQ multiplex PCR; TCRdb keeps only in-frame clonotypes and omits some of them. The data contain around 1.5 million clones, roughly 98% of them singletons. The sequenced sample was naive CD4+ T cells sorted from blood. Indicated subset: CD45RA+ positively selected. This TCR came from a man aged 25 to 45 in good health. The J gene is TRBJ2-7, the V gene TRBV5-1; 9 bases are a match to TRBD1. CDR3 in amino acids: CASSWRNTGQGPYEQYF. The CDR3 DNA sequence: TGCGCCAGCAGCTGGAGAAATACGGGACAGGGCCCCTACGAGCAGTACTTC.